This is a list of T cell receptor beta chains from one sample in a study of blood T cells in healthy people across ages. MiXCR was run by TCRdb on the 5' RACE reads, yielding one entry per CDR3 protein. The top ten hold around 3% of the sample, which has approximately 780,000 distinct CDR3 sequences, 20% to 30% seen once. The sample also formed part of further work on T cells of mothers and their children.

The source material was blood. The origin of the receptors is a boy aged 5-17 years in good health. The CDR3 runs from the conserved cysteine through the conserved F or W. A D gene is named only where the DNA matches it firmly. Some rows have no size entry. The others give once, few or many, or a class for an expanded clone.

.	TRBV5-1	TRBJ2-5	few	TGCGCCAGCAGCAGGGACGGCCCCCGAGAGACCCAGTACTTC	CASSRDGPRETQYF
TRBD2	TRBV4-1	TRBJ2-5	few	TGCGCCAGCAGCCAACCTAGCGGGGGGGAGGAGACCCAGTACTTC	CASSQPSGGEETQYF
.	TRBV7-2	TRBJ1-4	.	TGTGCCAGCACGGGCAGGGCTGATGAAAAACTGTTTTTT	CASTGRADEKLFF
.	TRBV20-1	TRBJ1-4	few	TGCAGTGCGGGGCAGGGAAAACTGTTTTTT	CSAGQGKLFF
.	TRBV7-2	TRBJ1-2	.	TGTGCCAGCAGCTTAGGGGCAGGTTCTCCTAACTATGGCTACACCTTC	CASSLGAGSPNYGYTF
TRBD1	TRBV7-2	TRBJ2-7	.	TGTGCCAGCAGCTTGCCTGGGACAGACCTTTACGAGCAGTACTTC	CASSLPGTDLYEQYF
.	TRBV24-1	TRBJ2-3	few	TGTGCCACCAGCCCCTCAGTAGGGGGGGTTACAGATACGCAGTATTTT	CATSPSVGGVTDTQYF
.	TRBV12-3/TRBV12-4	TRBJ1-4	.	TGTGCCAGCACCGCAGGTTGGGAAAAACTGTTTTTT	CASTAGWEKLFF
TRBD1	TRBV5-6	TRBJ1-4	.	TGTGCCAGCAGCATCACGGACAGGGAATATGAAAAACTGTTTTTT	CASSITDREYEKLFF
TRBD1	TRBV29-1	TRBJ1-5	.	TGCAGCGGAGAACCGGGACAGGGTGATCAGCCCCAGCATTTT	CSGEPGQGDQPQHF
.	TRBV20-1	TRBJ2-5	few	TGCAGTGCTAGAGATGGGGGCAGGGTCCAGACCCAGTACTTC	CSARDGGRVQTQYF
.	TRBV9	TRBJ2-1	few	TGTGCCAGCAGCGTAGAGGCAGTCAATGAGCAGTTCTTC	CASSVEAVNEQFF
TRBD1	TRBV29-1	TRBJ1-4	.	TGCAGCGTTGAAGATGGTGGACAGGGATTGGTGTTTTTT	CSVEDGGQGLVFF
TRBD2	TRBV2	TRBJ2-5	.	TGTGCCAGCAGTGACCCCCGACTAGCGGGGGGGAAAGAGACCCAGTACTTC	CASSDPRLAGGKETQYF
TRBD1	TRBV7-9	TRBJ1-2	few	TGTGCCAGCAGCCAGGGGGCAGGCCCTAACTATGGCTACACCTTC	CASSQGAGPNYGYTF
TRBD1	TRBV20-1	TRBJ1-2	few	TGCAGTGCTAGCCAAAACAGGGGCTATGGCTACACCTTC	CSASQNRGYGYTF
TRBD2	TRBV15	TRBJ2-1	many	TGTGCCACCAGCAGAGATCTTTCGGCGGGGGGGCGGTCGGAGCAGTTCTTC	CATSRDLSAGGRSEQFF
.	TRBV6-6	TRBJ1-1	few	TGTGCCAGCAGACCCCTTTTTGGGGGGACTGAAGCTTTCTTT	CASRPLFGGTEAFF
TRBD1	TRBV7-6	TRBJ1-4	few	TGTGCCAGCAGACCAGGGGGGGGCGGGGGTGCAACTAATGAAAAGCTGTTTTTT	CASRPGGGGGATNEKLFF
.	TRBV20-1	TRBJ1-2	once	TGCAGTGCTAGTGCCCTAGGGACCCGGCGCGGCTACACCTTC	CSASALGTRRGYTF
TRBD2	TRBV12-3/TRBV12-4	TRBJ2-7	.	TGTGCCAGCAGTTTAGGGACTAGGGTACAGTACTTC	CASSLGTRVQYF
.	TRBV13	TRBJ1-2	few	TGTGCCAGCAGCTTACCCGGGACGCAAGCTAACTATGGCTACATCTTC	CASSLPGTQANYGYIF
.	TRBV20-1	TRBJ2-7	few	TGCAGTGCTAGAGATAGGAGCGGCTACGAGCAGTACTTC	CSARDRSGYEQYF
.	TRBV10-2	TRBJ2-7	few	TGCGCCAGCAGTGTTTCGGGGCTGGGCGAGCAGTACTTC	CASSVSGLGEQYF
.	TRBV9	TRBJ2-7	few	TGTGCCAGCAGCCCCCCGGCAGACCCCTACGAGCAGTACTTC	CASSPPADPYEQYF
.	TRBV5-4	TRBJ2-3	.	TGTGCCAGCAGCCCGGAGGGGGGGCGGCTAAGCACAGATACGCAGTATTTT	CASSPEGGRLSTDTQYF
.	TRBV7-9	TRBJ2-1	few	TGTGCCAGCAGCTCGGGGATGCCGGCCAATGAGCAGTTCTTC	CASSSGMPANEQFF
.	TRBV4-1	TRBJ2-3	.	TGCGCCAGCAGCCAGGCCGGGACTTTTAGCACAGATACGCAGTATTTT	CASSQAGTFSTDTQYF
.	TRBV13	TRBJ2-5	.	TGTGCCAGCAGCGTCCGGGTCGAGGGGGAGACCCAGTACTTC	CASSVRVEGETQYF
TRBD1	TRBV4-1	TRBJ2-6	.	TGCGCCAGCAGCCAGACCGGGACAGCCTCTGGGGCCAACGTCCTGACTTTC	CASSQTGTASGANVLTF
TRBD1	TRBV12-3/TRBV12-4	TRBJ2-7	few	TGTGCCAGCAGTACGGGACAGGTCTACGAGCAGTACTTC	CASSTGQVYEQYF
.	TRBV14	TRBJ2-5	many	TGTGCCAGCAGCCAAGAGCGGGGGCGGTTATGGGAGACCCAGTACTTC	CASSQERGRLWETQYF
TRBD1	TRBV12-5	TRBJ1-5	.	TGTGCTAGTGGTTTGGTACCAGGGGGGAATCAGCCCCAGCATTTT	CASGLVPGGNQPQHF
TRBD1	TRBV12-5	TRBJ2-3	few	TGTGCTAGTGGTCTCGGGACAGCTCCAGATACGCAGTATTTT	CASGLGTAPDTQYF
TRBD1	TRBV4-1	TRBJ2-7	few	TGCGCCAGCAGCCAGCCGGTGAGGGGGCGCTCCTACGAGCAGTACTTC	CASSQPVRGRSYEQYF
.	TRBV6-2/TRBV6-3	TRBJ1-2	.	TGTGCCAGCAGTTACTCTCGATATGGCTACACCTTC	CASSYSRYGYTF
.	TRBV12-3/TRBV12-4	TRBJ1-6	few	TGTGCCAGCAGTTTCGGCCAGGGCTCACCCCTCCACTTT	CASSFGQGSPLHF
.	TRBV12-3/TRBV12-4	TRBJ1-1	few	TGTGCCAGCAGTTTTGCACAGGGTAAGGCTGAAGCTTTCTTT	CASSFAQGKAEAFF
.	TRBV4-1	TRBJ2-5	.	TGCGCCAGCAGCAAAGCCACCGGTCGGGGGGCTGGAGAGACCCAGTACTTC	CASSKATGRGAGETQYF
TRBD2	TRBV15	TRBJ2-3	few	TGTGCCACCAGCCGCCGGGGGGGAGGCACAGATACGCAGTATTTT	CATSRRGGGTDTQYF
TRBD2	TRBV12-3/TRBV12-4	TRBJ2-1	.	TGTGCCAGCAGTTTCCACGGGGGGGACAATGAGCAGTTCTTC	CASSFHGGDNEQFF
TRBD2	TRBV27	TRBJ2-5	.	TGTGCCAGCAGGGCCGGGGGGGCTCGAGAGACCCAGTACTTC	CASRAGGARETQYF
.	TRBV6-2/TRBV6-3	TRBJ2-7	.	TGTGCCAGCAGTTATGGGGTTAGGGCCTACGAGCAGTACTTC	CASSYGVRAYEQYF
.	TRBV6-5	TRBJ2-7	.	TGTGCCAGCAGGCTTCAGGGGGGTTTCTCCTACGAGCAGTACTTC	CASRLQGGFSYEQYF
.	TRBV12-3/TRBV12-4	TRBJ2-2	.	TGTGCCAGCACTCTGGGGATGCTGGACCTGGGCACCGGGGAGCTGTTTTTT	CASTLGMLDLGTGELFF
.	TRBV6-2/TRBV6-3	TRBJ1-3	few	TGTGCCAGCAGCTCTCGGGGGTTTGGCGGAAACACCATATATTTT	CASSSRGFGGNTIYF
.	TRBV3-1	TRBJ2-1	.	TGTGCCAGCAGCCAGGACCTTCAGAATGAGCAGTTCTTC	CASSQDLQNEQFF
.	TRBV29-1	TRBJ2-4	.	TGCAGCGCCAAAGGTTGGGCCAAAAACATTCAGTACTTC	CSAKGWAKNIQYF
.	TRBV12-3/TRBV12-4	TRBJ2-2	few	TGTGCCAGCAGTTCCGGAGGACGGGCCACCGGGGAGCTGTTTTTT	CASSSGGRATGELFF